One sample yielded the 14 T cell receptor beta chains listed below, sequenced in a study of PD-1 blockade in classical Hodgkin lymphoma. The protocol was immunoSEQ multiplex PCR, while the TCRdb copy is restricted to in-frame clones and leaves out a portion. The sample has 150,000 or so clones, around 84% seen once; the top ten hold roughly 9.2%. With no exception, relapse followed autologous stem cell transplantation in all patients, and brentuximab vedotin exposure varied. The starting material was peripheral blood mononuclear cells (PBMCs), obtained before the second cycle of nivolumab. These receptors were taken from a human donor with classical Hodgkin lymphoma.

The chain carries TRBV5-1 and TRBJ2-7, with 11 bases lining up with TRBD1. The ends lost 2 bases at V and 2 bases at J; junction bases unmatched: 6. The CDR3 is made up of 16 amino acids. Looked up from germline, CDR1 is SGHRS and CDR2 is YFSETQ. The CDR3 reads CASSLGTGQGAYEQYF. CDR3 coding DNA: TGCGCCAGCAGCTTAGGCACGGGACAGGGGGCCTACGAGCAGTACTTC.

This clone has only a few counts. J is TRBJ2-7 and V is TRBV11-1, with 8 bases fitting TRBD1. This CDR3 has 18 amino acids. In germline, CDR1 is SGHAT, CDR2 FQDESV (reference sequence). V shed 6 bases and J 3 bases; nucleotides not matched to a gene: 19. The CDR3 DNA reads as TGTGCCAGCAGTTTACCGGGACAGGCCCTCCAAAATCTCTACGAGCAGTACTTC. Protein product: CASSLPGQALQNLYEQYF.

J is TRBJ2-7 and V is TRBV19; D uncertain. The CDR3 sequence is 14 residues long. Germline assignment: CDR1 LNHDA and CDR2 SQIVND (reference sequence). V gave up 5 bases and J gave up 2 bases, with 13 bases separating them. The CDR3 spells CASSALGFTYEQYF. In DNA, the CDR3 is TGTGCCAGTAGTGCCCTGGGGTTTACCTACGAGCAGTACTTC.

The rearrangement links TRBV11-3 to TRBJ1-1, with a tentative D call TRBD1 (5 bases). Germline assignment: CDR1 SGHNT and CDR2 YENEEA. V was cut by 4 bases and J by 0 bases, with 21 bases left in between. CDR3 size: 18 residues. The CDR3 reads CASSSFGSQGSMNTEAFF. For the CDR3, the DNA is TGTGCCAGCAGCTCGTTTGGGAGCCAGGGTAGTATGAACACTGAAGCTTTCTTT. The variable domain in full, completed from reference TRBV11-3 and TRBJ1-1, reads EAGVVQSPRYKIIEKKQPVAFWCNPISGHNTLYWYLQNLGQGPELLIRYENEEAVDDSQLPKDRFSAERLKGVDSTLKIQPAELGDSAVYLCASSSFGSQGSMNTEAFFGQGTRLTVV.

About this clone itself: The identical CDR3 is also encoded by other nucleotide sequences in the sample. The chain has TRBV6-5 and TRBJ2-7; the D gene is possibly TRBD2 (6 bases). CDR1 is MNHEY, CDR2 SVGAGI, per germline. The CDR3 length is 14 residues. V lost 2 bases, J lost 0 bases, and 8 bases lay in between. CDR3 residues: CASSYAGSSYEQYF. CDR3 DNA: TGTGCCAGCAGTTACGCCGGGAGCTCCTACGAGCAGTACTTC.

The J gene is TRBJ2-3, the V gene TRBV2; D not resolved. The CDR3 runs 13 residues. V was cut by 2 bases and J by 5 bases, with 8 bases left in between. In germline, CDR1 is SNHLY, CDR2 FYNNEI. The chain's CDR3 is CASSEQLLDTQYF. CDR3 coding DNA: TGTGCCAGCAGTGAACAGCTTCTAGATACGCAGTATTTT.

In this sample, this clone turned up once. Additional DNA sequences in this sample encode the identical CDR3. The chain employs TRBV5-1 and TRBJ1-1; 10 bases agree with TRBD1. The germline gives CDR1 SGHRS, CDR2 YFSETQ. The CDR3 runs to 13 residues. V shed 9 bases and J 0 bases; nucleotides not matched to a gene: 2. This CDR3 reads CATGQGLNTEAFF. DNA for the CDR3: TGCGCCACGGGACAGGGGCTGAACACTGAAGCTTTCTTT. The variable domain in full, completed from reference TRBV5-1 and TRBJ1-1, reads KAGVTQTPRYLIKTRGQQVTLSCSPISGHRSVSWYQQTPGQGLQFLFEYFSETQRNKGNFPGRFSGRQFSNSRSEMNVSTLELGDSALYLCATGQGLNTEAFFGQGTRLTVV.

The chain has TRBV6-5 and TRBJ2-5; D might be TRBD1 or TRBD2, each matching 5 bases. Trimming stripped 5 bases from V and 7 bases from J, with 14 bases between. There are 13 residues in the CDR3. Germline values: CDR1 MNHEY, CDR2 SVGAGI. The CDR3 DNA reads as TGTGCCAGCAGTCGGGACCCCTGGGGGACCCAGTACTTC. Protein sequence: CASSRDPWGTQYF.

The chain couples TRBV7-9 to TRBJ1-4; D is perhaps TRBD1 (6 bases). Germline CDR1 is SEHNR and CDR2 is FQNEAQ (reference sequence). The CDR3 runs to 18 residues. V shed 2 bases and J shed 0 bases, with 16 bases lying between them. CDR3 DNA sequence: TGTGCCAGCAGCTTAATCGACAGGACTCAAGCAACTAATGAAAAACTGTTTTTT. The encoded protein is CASSLIDRTQATNEKLFF. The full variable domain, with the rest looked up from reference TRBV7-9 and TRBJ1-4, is DTGVSQNPRHKITKRGQNVTFRCDPISEHNRLYWYRQTLGQGPEFLTYFQNEAQLEKSRLLSDRFSAERPKGSFSTLEIQRTEQGDSAMYLCASSLIDRTQATNEKLFFGSGTQLSVL.

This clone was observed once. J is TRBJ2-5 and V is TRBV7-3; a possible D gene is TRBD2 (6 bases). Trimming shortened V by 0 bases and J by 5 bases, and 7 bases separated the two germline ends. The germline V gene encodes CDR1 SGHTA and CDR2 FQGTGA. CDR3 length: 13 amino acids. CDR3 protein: CASSLTAGETQYF. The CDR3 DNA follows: TGTGCCAGCAGCTTAACGGCGGGGGAGACCCAGTACTTC.

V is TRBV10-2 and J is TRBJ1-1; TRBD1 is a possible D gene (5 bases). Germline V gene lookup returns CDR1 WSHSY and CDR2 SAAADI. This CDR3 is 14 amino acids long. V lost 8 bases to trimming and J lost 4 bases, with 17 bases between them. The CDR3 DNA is TGCGCCAGCTGGGAGTTTCTGGGGGGCACTGAAGCTTTCTTT. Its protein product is CASWEFLGGTEAFF.

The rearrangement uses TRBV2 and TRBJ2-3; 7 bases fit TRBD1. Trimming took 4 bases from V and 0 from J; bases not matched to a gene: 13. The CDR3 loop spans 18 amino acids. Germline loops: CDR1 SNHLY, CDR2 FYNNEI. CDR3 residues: CASSGDLGRGLSTDTQYF. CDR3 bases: TGTGCCAGCAGTGGGGATCTTGGAAGGGGGCTGAGCACAGATACGCAGTATTTT.

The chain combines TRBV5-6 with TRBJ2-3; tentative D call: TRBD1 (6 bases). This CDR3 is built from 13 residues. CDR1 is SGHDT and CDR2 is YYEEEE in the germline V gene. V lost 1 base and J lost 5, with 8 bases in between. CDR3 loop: CASSLWGRDTQYF. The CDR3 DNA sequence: TGTGCCAGCAGCTTGTGGGGGCGAGATACGCAGTATTTT.

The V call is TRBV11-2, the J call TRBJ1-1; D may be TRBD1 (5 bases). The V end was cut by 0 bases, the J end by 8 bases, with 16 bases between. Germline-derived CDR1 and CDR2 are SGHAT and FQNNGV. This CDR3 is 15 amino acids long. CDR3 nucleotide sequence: TGTGCCAGCAGCTTAGACTCAGTAGGGGTACGCGAAGCTTTCTTT. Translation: CASSLDSVGVREAFF.